These 23 T cell receptor beta chains share one sample of origin, sequenced in a study of cytomegalovirus exposure and HLA in healthy donors. The method was immunoSEQ multiplex PCR; TCRdb's version includes in-frame clones alone and lacks a portion of them. The sample comprises 110,000 to 150,000 clones, 80% to 90% of which are singletons, and roughly 3% rests with the top ten. The specimen was PBMCs. These receptors all come from a man aged 18 to 29 in good health and CMV-seronegative.

The rearrangement links TRBV7-8 to TRBJ2-3; D uncertain. This CDR3 has 12 amino acids. Trimming pared 5 bases from V and 3 bases from J, leaving 6 bases between. The germline CDR1 and CDR2 sequences are SGHVS and FQNEAQ. CDR3 sequence reads: CASSPGTDTQYF. The CDR3 DNA reads TGTGCCAGCAGCCCCGGGACAGATACGCAGTATTTT.

V is TRBV5-6 and J is TRBJ1-2; tentatively, D is TRBD1 (6 bases). The V end was cut by 4 bases, the J end by 4 bases, with 17 bases between. In germline, CDR1 is SGHDT, CDR2 YYEEEE. The length of the CDR3 is 15 residues. This CDR3 is CASSHRQVGVYGYTF. DNA for the CDR3: TGTGCCAGCAGCCACCGACAGGTCGGGGTCTATGGCTACACCTTC.

This rearrangement joins TRBV6-5 to TRBJ2-7; 9 bases fit TRBD1. There are 14 residues in the CDR3. The ends lost 3 bases at V and 7 bases at J; junction bases unmatched: 7. CDR1 is MNHEY, CDR2 SVGAGI, per germline. The CDR3 region has the DNA TGTGCCAGCAGTTATTCACAGGGGGCTTGGGAGCAGTACTTC. Encoded protein: CASSYSQGAWEQYF.

This clone was observed a handful of times. The gene calls are TRBV7-6 and TRBJ2-7, with 7 bases lining up with TRBD2. The CDR3 runs to 15 residues. The V and J ends lost 4 bases and 3 bases, in that order; junction bases with no gene match: 9. CDR1 is SGHVS and CDR2 is FNYEAQ in the germline V gene. As DNA, the CDR3 is TGTGCCAGCAGCTCCACTAGCGAACGGTACTACGAGCAGTACTTC. Its translation: CASSSTSERYYEQYF.

The gene calls are TRBV28 and TRBJ1-3; D gene uncertain. V dropped 2 bases and J dropped 0 bases, with 8 bases sitting between them. The CDR3 spans 15 residues. The germline V gene encodes CDR1 MDHEN and CDR2 SYDVKM. The CDR3 region has the DNA TGTGCCAGCAGTTTACTCCCGAGCTCTGGAAACACCATATATTTT. Translated, it gives CASSLLPSSGNTIYF.

The V gene is TRBV6-4, the J gene TRBJ2-7; unclear D gene. Trimming cost V 5 bases and J 5 bases, with 16 bases left between them. In germline, CDR1 is MRHNA, CDR2 SNTAGT. This CDR3 comprises 14 residues. Written as DNA, the CDR3 is TGTGCCAGCAGTCGGTGTTTTCGGTTCCACGAGCAGTACTTC. Encoded protein: CASSRCFRFHEQYF.

J is TRBJ1-5 and V is TRBV9, with D perhaps matching TRBD1 (5 bases). V was shortened by 1 base and J by 4 bases, with 21 bases between the two germline ends. CDR1 is SGDLS and CDR2 is YYNGEE in the germline V gene. This CDR3 spans 18 amino acids. The chain's CDR3 is CASSVLPVADRSNQPQHF. The CDR3 region has the DNA TGTGCCAGCAGCGTACTGCCCGTGGCCGACAGATCAAATCAGCCCCAGCATTTT. The full variable domain, with the rest looked up from reference TRBV9 and TRBJ1-5, is DSGVTQTPKHLITATGQRVTLRCSPRSGDLSVYWYQQSLDQGLQFLIQYYNGEERAKGNILERFSAQQFPDLHSELNLSSLELGDSALYFCASSVLPVADRSNQPQHFGDGTRLSIL.

CDR3 nucleotides: TGTGCCAGCAGTGGCAGCGGGAGATTATACGAGCAGTACTTC. Protein: CASSGSGRLYEQYF. The chain joins TRBV2 to TRBJ2-7, with TRBD2 identical over 8 bases. Germline lookup yields CDR1 SNHLY and CDR2 FYNNEI. V lost 4 bases, J lost 4 bases, and 6 bases stayed unmatched. The CDR3 runs to 14 residues. Supplemented by reference TRBV2 and TRBJ2-7, the full variable domain reads EPEVTQTPSHQVTQMGQEVILRCVPISNHLYFYWYRQILGQKVEFLVSFYNNEISEKSEIFDDQFSVERPDGSNFTLKIRSTKLEDSAMYFCASSGSGRLYEQYFGPGTRLTVT.

This chain links TRBV7-2 with TRBJ2-5; weak D call: TRBD1 (6 bases). V was shortened by 1 base and J by 0 bases, with 9 bases between the two germline ends. CDR3 size: 15 residues. CDR1 and CDR2 from the germline V gene are SGHTA and FQGNSA. CDR3 nucleotides: TGTGCCAGCAGCTTAGGAACAGGGTACCAAGAGACCCAGTACTTC. Translation: CASSLGTGYQETQYF.

This clone was detected only once. The gene calls are TRBV7-2 and TRBJ2-1; 15 positions match TRBD2. This CDR3 is 16 amino acids long. The germline V gene encodes CDR1 SGHTA and CDR2 FQGNSA. V lost 5 bases to trimming and J lost 10 bases; unmatched junction nucleotides: 9. The chain's CDR3 is CASSRGLAGGLGEQFF. The CDR3 DNA reads as TGTGCCAGCAGCCGGGGACTAGCGGGAGGATTAGGCGAGCAGTTCTTC.

The chain recombines TRBV19 with TRBJ2-2; 8 positions agree with TRBD1. CDR3 size: 16 residues. The ends lost 5 bases at V and 4 bases at J; junction bases unmatched: 9. The germline V gene encodes CDR1 LNHDA and CDR2 SQIVND (reference sequence). For the CDR3, the DNA is TGTGCCAGTAGTCCTCGGACAGGGCACACCACCGGGGAGCTGTTTTTT. This sequence encodes CASSPRTGHTTGELFF.

The chain employs TRBV11-3 and TRBJ2-1, with 7 positions matching TRBD1. With 5 bases clipped from V and 6 bases from J, the junction kept 7 bases outside the gene matches. The CDR3 is 14 residues long. Per the germline V gene, CDR1 is SGHNT and CDR2 is YENEEA. The DNA for the CDR3 is TGTGCCAGCAGCCAGGACAGGTCATCCAATGAGCAGTTCTTC. Amino acids: CASSQDRSSNEQFF.

The CDR3 reads CVAQLGGGRTEAFF. CDR3 sequence (DNA): TGTGTTGCCCAGCTTGGGGGAGGACGTACTGAAGCTTTCTTT. The V call is TRBV7-2, the J call TRBJ1-1; possibly TRBD1 for D (5 bases). CDR3 size: 14 residues. The germline gives CDR1 SGHTA, CDR2 FQGNSA.

The V gene is TRBV6-1, the J gene TRBJ1-2; tentatively, D is TRBD1 (5 bases). CDR1 and CDR2 from the germline V gene are MNHNS and SASEGT. Trimming shortened V by 11 bases and J by 1 base, and 20 bases separated the two germline ends. CDR3 length: 15 residues. CDR3 nucleotide sequence: TGTGCCGTCGGGGGTGGAGGCGGGAATAACTATGGCTACACCTTC. The encoded protein is CAVGGGGGNNYGYTF.

The CDR3 DNA follows: TGTGCCAGCAGTTTCATACAGGGCTTCATGAACACTGAAGCTTTCTTT. Translation gives CASSFIQGFMNTEAFF. The rearrangement joins TRBV6-5 to TRBJ1-1, with D possibly being TRBD1 (6 bases). Looked up from germline, CDR1 is MNHEY and CDR2 is SVGAGI. V was trimmed by 4 bases and J by 0 bases, leaving 15 bases between them. CDR3 size: 16 residues.

CDR3 region: CASSFTLAVGGANVLTF. DNA for the CDR3: TGTGCCAGCAGCTTTACGCTAGCGGTCGGTGGGGCCAACGTCCTGACTTTC. The genes are TRBV7-9 and TRBJ2-6; TRBD2 matches at 7 bases. CDR1 and CDR2 from the germline V gene are SEHNR and FQNEAQ (reference sequence). This CDR3 has 17 amino acids. The V gene end was trimmed by 3 bases and the J gene end by 3 bases; junction bases not matched to a gene: 8.

The chain recombines TRBV7-9 with TRBJ1-2, with a weak D call TRBD1 (6 bases). Germline lookup yields CDR1 SEHNR and CDR2 FQNEAQ (reference sequence). This CDR3 spans 15 amino acids. V lost 1 base, J lost 6 bases, and 15 bases lay in between. CDR3 amino acids: CASSLVATGMDGYTF. CDR3 sequence (DNA): TGTGCCAGCAGCTTAGTAGCGACAGGAATGGATGGCTACACCTTC.

V and J are TRBV19 and TRBJ2-7, with TRBD1 matching over 10 bases. Losses at the gene ends were 10 bases for V and 2 bases for J; bases not matched to a gene: 8. Germline V CDR1 and CDR2: LNHDA, SQIVND (reference sequence). The CDR3 extends over 14 amino acids. The CDR3 protein is CATAPGQGPYEQYF. The CDR3 DNA sequence: TGTGCCACCGCCCCGGGACAGGGGCCCTACGAGCAGTACTTC.

This clone was seen more than once but under ten times. The chain recombines TRBV2 with TRBJ2-7, with D unclear. V lost 5 bases, J lost 3 bases, and 14 bases lay in between. CDR3 length: 14 residues. The germline CDR1 and CDR2 sequences are SNHLY and FYNNEI. The CDR3 DNA reads as TGTGCCAGCAGTACAAGTTCCCTCCTCTACGAGCAGTACTTC. Protein sequence: CASSTSSLLYEQYF.

The sample holds a few counts of this clone. This chain uses TRBV11-2 with TRBJ2-7; weak D call: TRBD2 (5 bases). The germline V gene encodes CDR1 SGHAT and CDR2 FQNNGV. The V and J ends lost 1 base and 4 bases respectively, with 8 bases between them. The CDR3 sequence is 13 residues long. The CDR3 loop reads CASSLGPGYEQYF. The CDR3 nucleotides read TGTGCCAGCAGCTTAGGTCCGGGATACGAGCAGTACTTC.

V usage is TRBV7-9 and J usage is TRBJ1-1, with D possibly TRBD1 on 6 matching bases. The ends were cut back, 1 base at V and 1 base at J, with 13 bases in the middle. The CDR3 contains 16 residues. The germline V gene encodes CDR1 SEHNR and CDR2 FQNEAQ (reference sequence). The CDR3 coding sequence is TGTGCCAGCAGCTTAGAAAGGGGGACGTCGAACACTGAAGCTTTCTTT. It codes for CASSLERGTSNTEAFF.

The chain carries TRBV15 and TRBJ2-5, with D tentatively TRBD2 (6 bases). Looked up from germline, CDR1 is LNHNV and CDR2 is YYDKDF (reference sequence). This CDR3 comprises 14 residues. V lost 5 bases to trimming and J lost 1 base, with 11 bases between them. The chain's CDR3 is CATSALGGQETQYF. The DNA for the CDR3 is TGTGCCACCAGCGCATTGGGGGGCCAAGAGACCCAGTACTTC.

This clone has a handful of counts. This chain links TRBV4-1 with TRBJ2-7; 10 nucleotides agree with TRBD1. Trimming removed 1 base from V and 7 bases from J; junction bases left unmatched: 4. Germline loops: CDR1 MGHRA, CDR2 YSYEKL. This CDR3 contains 14 residues. This CDR3 reads CASSQGQGAVEQYF. The CDR3 DNA reads as TGCGCCAGCAGCCAAGGACAGGGGGCAGTAGAGCAGTACTTC.